Listed below are T cell receptor beta chains from one sample, sequenced in a study of blood T cell repertoires in COVID-19. Using immunoSEQ multiplex PCR, the repertoire was profiled, and TCRdb retains in-frame clones only, with some absent. The sample records around 190,000 clones, roughly 85% being singletons. What was sequenced was peripheral blood. The source is a man aged 45-65 years with active or convalescent COVID-19. Each CDR3 is given with its conserved first and last residue. A D gene is named only where the DNA matches it firmly. Some rows have no size entry. The others give once, few or many, or a class for an expanded clone.

v_gene	j_gene	d_gene	abundance	CDR3nt	CDR3aa
TRBV18	TRBJ1-5	-	-	TGTGCCAGCTCACCACAGATTGGAGACTCAGAGTCGTATAGCAATCAGCCCCAGCATTTT	CASSPQIGDSESYSNQPQHF
TRBV21-1	TRBJ1-1	-	-	TGTGCCAGCAGCAAAGAGGGGGAGAACACTGAAGCTTTCTTT	CASSKEGENTEAFF
TRBV4-3	TRBJ2-2	TRBD1	-	TGCGCCAGCAGCCAGGGGACAGCGAACACCGGGGAGCTGTTTTTT	CASSQGTANTGELFF
TRBV18	TRBJ1-1	-	-	TGTGCCAGCTCATCCGGTGTGAGGGAGGGGGACACTGAAGCTTTCTTT	CASSSGVREGDTEAFF
TRBV29-1	TRBJ2-5	-	few	TGCAGCGTTTCCCCTAGTCGGCAAGAGACCCAGTACTTC	CSVSPSRQETQYF
TRBV6-5	TRBJ1-1	-	-	TGTGCCAGCAGTTACTCGATTAGGGGAAATGAAGCTTTCTTT	CASSYSIRGNEAFF
TRBV19	TRBJ1-1	-	-	TGTGCCAGTAGTCCAGGGGCTACTGAAGCTTTCTTT	CASSPGATEAFF
TRBV11-1	TRBJ2-1	TRBD2	-	TGTGCCAGCAGAAGACTAGCGGGAGCCCCTAGTGAGCAGTTCTTC	CASRRLAGAPSEQFF
TRBV6-2/TRBV6-3	TRBJ1-1	TRBD1	-	TGTGCCAGCAGTTCCCGGGACAGGGGGCTGTATGAAGCTTTCTTT	CASSSRDRGLYEAFF
TRBV27	TRBJ2-1	-	-	TGTGCCAGCAGTGCCATACAGGACAATGAGCAGTTCTTC	CASSAIQDNEQFF
TRBV10-1	TRBJ2-4	TRBD2	once	TGCGCCAGCAGTGGGGGACTAGCGGGAGGAGCAAACATTCAGTACTTC	CASSGGLAGGANIQYF
TRBV28	TRBJ1-5	-	-	TGTGCCAGCACCGGCGCCGCAGGGAATATGAATGGGCACCAGCATTTT	CASTGAAGNMNGHQHF
TRBV30	TRBJ1-4	TRBD1	once	TGTGCCTGGAGTGTCGGACAGGGTACTGAAAAACTGTTTTTT	CAWSVGQGTEKLFF
TRBV5-1	TRBJ1-1	-	-	TGCGCCAGCAGCTTGGACTCCTACGCGACTGAAGCTTTCTTT	CASSLDSYATEAFF
TRBV19	TRBJ2-3	TRBD1	-	TGTGCCAGTACCACTTCGGGGACAGGGGCCTTCGATACGCAGTATTTT	CASTTSGTGAFDTQYF
TRBV4-2	TRBJ2-7	TRBD2	-	TGTGCCAGCAGCCAGAGGGAGGGCGAGGAGCAGTACTTC	CASSQREGEEQYF
TRBV11-2	TRBJ1-1	-	-	TGTGCCAGCAGCTTAGAAGGAGGTCTAGGGACTGAAGCTTTCTTT	CASSLEGGLGTEAFF
TRBV5-4	TRBJ2-1	-	once	TGTGCCAGCAGCACATATTCGGGGGTCAATGAGCAGTTCTTC	CASSTYSGVNEQFF
TRBV18	TRBJ1-4	-	once	TGTGCCAGCAGCCCTGCAACTAATGAAAAACTGTTTTTT	CASSPATNEKLFF
TRBV12-3/TRBV12-4	TRBJ1-3	-	-	TGTGCCAGCAGCGAGGGAAACACCATATATTTT	CASSEGNTIYF
TRBV7-2	TRBJ2-7	TRBD1	-	TGTGCCAGCAGCTTAGTCAGGGGGAACTACGAGCAGTACTTC	CASSLVRGNYEQYF
TRBV12-5	TRBJ2-1	TRBD2	-	TGTGCTAGTGGTTTGGGGGGGACTAGCTCTAATGAGCAGTTCTTC	CASGLGGTSSNEQFF
TRBV30	TRBJ1-1	-	-	TGTGCCTGGAGTGTACCAGGAAACAGGGAGTGGACTGAAGCTTTCTTT	CAWSVPGNREWTEAFF
TRBV18	TRBJ1-1	-	-	TGTGCCAGCTCACCCCTAGACAGGATCGTGAGCACTGAAGCTTTCTTT	CASSPLDRIVSTEAFF
TRBV11-3	TRBJ2-7	TRBD1	few	TGTGCCAGCAGCTTAGAGGGGACAGACTACGAGCAGTACTTC	CASSLEGTDYEQYF
TRBV15	TRBJ1-2	TRBD1	few	TGTGCCACCAGCTGGGGGGGACAGGGGTCGCCCCTCTATGGCTACACCTTC	CATSWGGQGSPLYGYTF
TRBV7-9	TRBJ2-2	-	-	TGTGCCAGCAGCGCGGCGAACACCGGGGAGCTGTTTTTT	CASSAANTGELFF
TRBV7-3	TRBJ2-3	TRBD2	-	TGTGCCAGCAGCCTCTCTAGCGGGAGCGGTTCAGATACGCAGTATTTT	CASSLSSGSGSDTQYF
TRBV7-9	TRBJ2-7	-	-	TGTGCCAGCAGCGAACGGGGGAGCTCCTACGAGCAGTACTTC	CASSERGSSYEQYF
TRBV6-5	TRBJ2-1	-	-	TGTGCCAGCAGGGGTTGGGGGGGCACCTACAATGAGCAGTTCTTC	CASRGWGGTYNEQFF
TRBV30	TRBJ2-1	-	few	TGTGCCACGAGGGGGGGTGCACACAATGAGCAGTTCTTC	CATRGGAHNEQFF
TRBV5-1	TRBJ2-1	TRBD1	-	TGCGCCAGCAAGGAGGGGGACAGGCACAATGAGCAGTTCTTC	CASKEGDRHNEQFF
TRBV29-1	TRBJ2-1	TRBD1	-	TGCAGCGTAACTGGACAGGGAACTTTTAATGAGCAGTTCTTC	CSVTGQGTFNEQFF
TRBV9	TRBJ1-6	TRBD1	once	TGTGCCAGCAGCGTAGATGGGACAGGGGGATCACCCCTCCACTTT	CASSVDGTGGSPLHF
TRBV10-1	TRBJ1-1	TRBD1	few	TGCGCCAGCAGTGACCTAACAGGGGGCACTGAAGCTTTCTTT	CASSDLTGGTEAFF
TRBV19	TRBJ1-1	-	-	TGTGCCAGTAGTCCGACAGCGAGGAACACTGAAGCTTTCTTT	CASSPTARNTEAFF
TRBV18	TRBJ1-2	TRBD1	once	TGTGCCAGCTCACCAGGGACAGGAGGGGGCGGCTATGGCTACACCTTC	CASSPGTGGGGYGYTF
TRBV18	TRBJ1-3	-	-	TGTGCCAGCTCAGAACAGGGACTAACTGGAAACACCATATATTTT	CASSEQGLTGNTIYF
TRBV7-9	TRBJ2-3	TRBD1	-	TGTGCCAGCAGCCCGGGACAGTCCCATGATACGCAGTATTTT	CASSPGQSHDTQYF
TRBV5-1	TRBJ2-7	TRBD1	-	TGCGCCAGCAGTACGACAGGGGCCGGCTACGAGCAGTACTTC	CASSTTGAGYEQYF
TRBV9	TRBJ1-6	TRBD1	many	TGTGCCAGCAGAATGGGACAGGGGGATAATTCACCCCTCCACTTT	CASRMGQGDNSPLHF
TRBV21-1	TRBJ1-2	-	-	TGTGCCAGCTTAAACATTTGGGGCTTTTACTATGGCTACACCTTC	CASLNIWGFYYGYTF
TRBV6-5	TRBJ1-4	TRBD1	-	TGTGCCAGCAGTTACTCGTTAGAGACAGGGCGTGAAAAACTGTTTTTT	CASSYSLETGREKLFF
TRBV28	TRBJ2-7	-	-	TGTGCCAGCGGGGGGAAGTACGAGCAGTACTTC	CASGGKYEQYF
TRBV27	TRBJ1-1	-	-	TGTGCCAGCACCTCCGGGGGGGGCGGCCCTGAAGCTTTCTTT	CASTSGGGGPEAFF
TRBV6-5	TRBJ1-6	-	-	TGTGCCAGCAGTTATATCCCGGGAGCGAATTCACCCCTCCACTTT	CASSYIPGANSPLHF
TRBV7-9	TRBJ2-5	TRBD2	-	TGTGCCAGCAGCCCAGAGGGGACTAGCGCCCAAGAGACCCAGTACTTC	CASSPEGTSAQETQYF
TRBV4-1	TRBJ2-5	TRBD2	-	TGCGCCAGCAGCCAGACTAGCGGGGGAGAGACCCAGTACTTC	CASSQTSGGETQYF
TRBV20-1	TRBJ2-7	TRBD2	-	TGCAGTGCTAGTAGGCTAGCGGGGGCCAGCTCCTACGAGCAGTACTTC	CSASRLAGASSYEQYF
TRBV25-1	TRBJ2-2	-	-	TGTGCCAGCAGCTACGGCGGCACCGGGGAGCTGTTTTTT	CASSYGGTGELFF
TRBV12-3/TRBV12-4	TRBJ2-5	-	-	TGTGCGGCGGGAACGGAAGAGACCCAGTACTTC	CAAGTEETQYF
TRBV7-6	TRBJ1-4	-	-	TGTGCCAGTTCGTCTCGAACTAATGAAAAACTGTTTTTT	CASSSRTNEKLFF
TRBV19	TRBJ1-4	-	-	TGTGCCAGTAGTAAGGGGACGGGAGGGGAAAAACTGTTTTTT	CASSKGTGGEKLFF
TRBV24-1	TRBJ1-4	TRBD1	-	TGTGCCACCAGTGATGGTACAGGGGGCGGAATTGAAAAACTGTTTTTT	CATSDGTGGGIEKLFF